These 18 T cell receptor beta chains came from one sample sequenced in a study of blood T cell repertoires in COVID-19. Sequenced by immunoSEQ multiplex PCR; TCRdb stores in-frame clones only, minus some. This sample has roughly 140,000 clones; about 87% occur once, and the top ten carry around a quarter. Material for sequencing was peripheral blood. Receptors were obtained from a human donor in a cohort sampled during active COVID-19.

This clone was detected only once. This chain uses TRBV5-4 with TRBJ1-5, with 7 bases fitting TRBD1. The CDR3 has 15 amino acids. Germline loops: CDR1 SGHNT, CDR2 YYREEE (reference sequence). J lost 5 bases, V lost 0 bases, and 5 bases had no gene match. The CDR3 bases are TGTGCCAGCAGCTTGGACAGGGGATACGATCAGCCCCAGCATTTT. This translates into CASSLDRGYDQPQHF.

The CDR3 DNA sequence: TGCAGCGTGGTGGCTAGCGGGGAGGGGACCGGGGAGCTGTTTTTT. Protein: CSVVASGEGTGELFF. The chain uses TRBV29-1 and TRBJ2-2; TRBD2 matches at 9 bases. The CDR3 loop spans 15 amino acids. Germline V gene data show CDR1 as SQVTM and CDR2 as ANQGSEA. Unmatched junction bases numbered 10, after V lost 6 bases and J lost 5 bases.

The rearrangement links TRBV7-9 to TRBJ1-2; D is undetermined. In germline, CDR1 is SEHNR, CDR2 FQNEAQ (reference sequence). V was trimmed by 5 bases and J by 0 bases, leaving 10 bases between them. This CDR3 contains 14 residues. CDR3 sequence: CASSTPRANYGYTF. The CDR3 nucleotides are TGTGCCAGCAGCACCCCCCGAGCTAACTATGGCTACACCTTC.

This chain connects TRBV6-1 to TRBJ1-1; TRBD1 is a possible D gene (5 bases). CDR1 and CDR2 (germline): MNHNS, SASEGT. Between the trimmed V and J ends, which lost 0 bases and 2 bases, there was a span of 10 bases. This CDR3 is built from 15 residues. The CDR3 region has the DNA TGTGCCAGCAGTGAAGCGGGGCTCGGTAACACTGAAGCTTTCTTT. Amino acids: CASSEAGLGNTEAFF.

The chain carries TRBV5-1 and TRBJ2-2, with TRBD2 matching 14 bases. Per the germline V gene, CDR1 is SGHRS and CDR2 is YFSETQ. The J segment lost 5 bases and the V segment lost 4 bases, leaving 4 bases of the junction unmatched. The CDR3 is made up of 16 amino acids. CDR3 sequence: CASSLRTSGGTGELFF. DNA for the CDR3: TGCGCCAGCAGCCTTCGGACTAGCGGGGGGACCGGGGAGCTGTTTTTT.

The CDR3 DNA sequence: TGCGCCAGCATCCTCGATCAGCCCCAGCATTTT. Translation: CASILDQPQHF. The chain combines TRBV23-1 with TRBJ1-5; D gene unclear. TRBV23-1 has ORF status, its function being uncertain. The CDR3 spans 11 residues. Trimming removed 7 bases from V and 5 bases from J, with 6 bases in between.

The chain has TRBV5-1 and TRBJ1-2; no firm D call. In germline, CDR1 is SGHRS, CDR2 YFSETQ. Trimming left V 4 bases short and J 4 bases short, with 11 bases between. The CDR3 spans 13 residues. The chain's CDR3 is CASSQDGLYGYTF. The CDR3 nucleotides are TGCGCCAGCAGCCAGGACGGACTCTATGGCTACACCTTC.

This clone was counted only a few times. The rearrangement links TRBV20-1 to TRBJ2-1; D gene unclear. This CDR3 has 11 amino acids. Trimming took 2 bases from V and 4 from J, leaving 3 bases between them. Germline values: CDR1 DFQATT, CDR2 SNEGSKA (reference sequence). CDR3 region: CSARLYNEQFF. In DNA, the CDR3 is TGCAGTGCTAGACTATACAATGAGCAGTTCTTC.

The V and J genes are TRBV4-2 and TRBJ2-1; D is perhaps TRBD2 (5 bases). Germline V CDR1 and CDR2: LGHNA, YNFKEQ. This CDR3 is built from 14 residues. V was pared by 9 bases and J by 0 bases, with 12 bases between. CDR3 DNA: TGTGCCAGTCAGGAGGTGGGCTCCTACAATGAGCAGTTCTTC. Translated, it gives CASQEVGSYNEQFF.

This clone was found once. This sequence joins TRBV14 and TRBJ2-7, with 9 bases lining up with TRBD1. CDR1 is SGHDN and CDR2 is FVKESK in the germline V gene. J lost 2 bases, V lost 6 bases, and 5 bases had no gene match. The CDR3 spans 14 residues. CDR3: CASSMGQGPYEQYF. DNA of the CDR3: TGTGCCAGCAGTATGGGACAGGGCCCCTACGAGCAGTACTTC.

This chain joins TRBV11-1 and TRBJ2-2; TRBD1 agrees at 8 bases. The CDR3 is made up of 15 amino acids. Per germline, CDR1 SGHAT and CDR2 FQDESV (reference sequence). V shed 3 bases and J 3 bases; nucleotides not matched to a gene: 3. This CDR3 reads CASSLGTGYTGELFF. The CDR3 DNA reads as TGTGCCAGCAGCTTGGGGACAGGATACACCGGGGAGCTGTTTTTT.

The chain employs TRBV25-1 and TRBJ2-3, with a weak D call TRBD1 (6 bases). V gave up 6 bases and J gave up 2 bases, with 12 bases separating them. The CDR3 is 14 amino acids. Looked up from germline, CDR1 is MGHDK and CDR2 is SYGVNS. CDR3 sequence (DNA): TGTGCCAGCAGATGGACAGAAAACACAGATACGCAGTATTTT. Protein: CASRWTENTDTQYF.

The count of this clone is one. The CDR3 region has the DNA TGTGCCAGCAGTTACTCCAGGACAGGGGAAACCTACGAGCAGTACTTC. Translation gives CASSYSRTGETYEQYF. The genes are TRBV6-6 and TRBJ2-7, with 9 bases matching TRBD1. The length of the CDR3 is 16 residues. J was trimmed by 2 bases and V by 0 bases; bases with no gene match: 5. Germline V gene data show CDR1 as MNHNY and CDR2 as SVGAGI (reference sequence).

The chain links TRBV27 to TRBJ2-3, with 10 nucleotides matching TRBD1. Germline V CDR1 and CDR2: MNHEY, SMNVEV (reference sequence). V shed 8 bases, J shed 4 bases, and the junction held 3 bases outside the gene matches. The CDR3 consists of 13 residues. The CDR3 nucleotides read TGTGCCAGCCGGGGGACAGGGGCAGATACGCAGTATTTT. Translation: CASRGTGADTQYF.

The chain employs TRBV5-1 and TRBJ2-5; maybe TRBD2 (5 bases). Germline V CDR1 and CDR2: SGHRS, YFSETQ. V dropped 4 bases and J dropped 4 bases, with 14 bases sitting between them. This CDR3 contains 14 residues. The CDR3 loop is CASSSGLRGETQYF. The CDR3 coding sequence is TGCGCCAGCAGCAGCGGACTGCGCGGAGAGACCCAGTACTTC.

A few counts support this clone. V and J are TRBV7-8 and TRBJ1-5, with D unresolved. The CDR3 is 15 amino acids. V lost 5 bases and J 7 bases, leaving 18 bases between the germline ends. The germline V gene encodes CDR1 SGHVS and CDR2 FQNEAQ. The CDR3 here is CASSLTGLEGQPQHF. For the CDR3, the DNA is TGTGCCAGCAGCCTCACGGGTCTCGAGGGCCAGCCCCAGCATTTT.

The gene calls are TRBV10-3 and TRBJ2-1; a weak D match, TRBD2 (6 bases). The V and J ends lost 10 bases and 5 bases respectively, with 12 bases between them. The CDR3 has 12 amino acids. CDR1 ENHRY and CDR2 SYGVKD come from the germline V gene. For the CDR3, the DNA is TGTGCCACCCGGGACTGGAACAATGAGCAGTTCTTC. Translation gives CATRDWNNEQFF.

This chain links TRBV3-1 (or the pseudogene TRBV3-2) with TRBJ1-2; D is perhaps TRBD1 (5 bases). V was trimmed by 1 base and J by 4 bases, leaving 16 bases between them. CDR1 LGHDT and CDR2 YNNKEL come from the germline V gene (reference sequence). The CDR3 length is 16 residues. The CDR3 DNA sequence: TGTGCCAGCAGCCAAGCCTTCCTGACAGAGACCTATGGCTACACCTTC. It yields the protein CASSQAFLTETYGYTF.